These T cell receptor beta chains were read from a single sample in a study of cytomegalovirus exposure and HLA in healthy donors. Produced via immunoSEQ multiplex PCR; TCRdb's table is partial and in-frame only. The repertoire holds about 220,000 clones, with 85% to 95% as singletons. Sequenced input: PBMCs. All receptors derive from a woman younger than 30 in good health and CMV-seronegative. Each CDR3 is given with its conserved first and last residue. The D gene is left open where the match is weak. For some rows the clone size is stated as once, few or many, or as a class when expanded; others skip it.

V gene	clone size	CDR3 length	J gene	D gene	CDR3 DNA	CDR3 protein
TRBV4-1	once	16	TRBJ2-3	TRBD2	TGCGCCAGCAGCCAAGTTGGGCGGGAGAACACAGATACGCAGTATTTT	CASSQVGRENTDTQYF
TRBV28	.	17	TRBJ1-2	TRBD1	TGTGCCAGCAGTTTAGCGCTCCCTTGGACAGGCCGCTATGGCTACACCTTC	CASSLALPWTGRYGYTF
TRBV6-1	few	15	TRBJ1-2	.	TGTGCCAGCAGTGGCCAGATCGACAGCGCCCTCGGCTACACCTTC	CASSGQIDSALGYTF
TRBV7-9	.	17	TRBJ2-7	TRBD2	TGTGCCAGTGGGGGGGGACTAGCGGGAGGAATTGCCTACGAGCAGTACTTC	CASGGGLAGGIAYEQYF
TRBV5-4	.	15	TRBJ2-7	.	TGTGCCAGCAGCTTTCGTCCTGACGGAGACTACGAGCAGTACTTC	CASSFRPDGDYEQYF
TRBV5-6	.	18	TRBJ2-2	TRBD2	TGTGCCAGCAGCTTAGGTACTAGCGGGAGGATAGGAACCGGGGAGCTGTTTTTT	CASSLGTSGRIGTGELFF
TRBV27	.	13	TRBJ1-2	.	TGTGCCAGCAGTTTTCAGGGTGGCTATGGCTACACCTTC	CASSFQGGYGYTF
TRBV6-4	many	13	TRBJ2-2	.	TGTGCCAGCAGTAGCGGGAACACCGGGGAGCTGTTTTTT	CASSSGNTGELFF
TRBV11-3	.	14	TRBJ2-1	.	TGTGCCAGCAGCCCGACTGGAGCGGGCAATGAGCAGTTCTTC	CASSPTGAGNEQFF
TRBV27	.	15	TRBJ2-1	TRBD2	TGTGCCAGCAGTTTATCGGGACTAGCGTACAATGAGCAGTTCTTC	CASSLSGLAYNEQFF
TRBV4-1	.	14	TRBJ2-7	TRBD1	TGCGCCAGCAGCCACGGACAGGGGGCTTACGAGCAGTACTTC	CASSHGQGAYEQYF
TRBV30	few	15	TRBJ2-7	TRBD1	TGTGCCTGGAGTGTACTGGGGGCAGGGGGCTACGAGCAGTACTTC	CAWSVLGAGGYEQYF
TRBV6-5	once	15	TRBJ2-7	.	TGTGCCAGCAGTTACTGGACTGACGGATCCTACGAGCAGTACTTC	CASSYWTDGSYEQYF
TRBV14	.	17	TRBJ2-5	TRBD2	TGTGCCAGCAGCCAGCGTCTGACTAGCGGCGGTCTAGAGACCCAGTACTTC	CASSQRLTSGGLETQYF
TRBV13	.	17	TRBJ2-1	TRBD2	TGTGCCAGCAGCTTAAAGGGCCCAGCGCGGGAGTCGGATGAGCAGTTCTTC	CASSLKGPARESDEQFF
TRBV6-1	.	13	TRBJ1-1	TRBD1	TGTGCCAGCAGTGCTTCGGGGACAGCAGAAGCTTTCTTT	CASSASGTAEAFF
TRBV11-2	.	13	TRBJ2-7	.	TGTGCCAGCTGCGGCCAGGGTTGTAACGAGCAGTACTTC	CASCGQGCNEQYF
TRBV29-1	.	17	TRBJ2-6	.	TGCAGCGTTGAGGCTTCGGGACTCAACTCTGGGGCCAACGTCCTGACTTTC	CSVEASGLNSGANVLTF
TRBV7-9	.	16	TRBJ2-1	.	TGTGCCAGCAGCTTAGGGTGGAGGTACTCCTACAATGAGCAGTTCTTC	CASSLGWRYSYNEQFF
TRBV14	.	12	TRBJ2-7	.	TGTGCCAGCAGCCGAGACAGGTACGAGCAGTACTTC	CASSRDRYEQYF
TRBV25-1	.	12	TRBJ1-2	.	TGTGCCACCACAAAGGGGGACTATGGCTACACCTTC	CATTKGDYGYTF
TRBV25-1	.	13	TRBJ1-2	.	TGTGCCAGCAGTGAATATAAGACAGGCGGCTACACCTTC	CASSEYKTGGYTF
TRBV5-1	.	16	TRBJ2-2	TRBD1	TGCGCCAGCAGCCCCCCTGGACAGGGCGCCACCGGGGAGCTGTTTTTT	CASSPPGQGATGELFF
TRBV11-2	.	17	TRBJ2-1	TRBD2	TGTGCCAGCAGCTTAGACTGGACTAGCGGGAGGGGGAATGAGCAGTTCTTC	CASSLDWTSGRGNEQFF
TRBV5-1	.	15	TRBJ2-7	.	TGCGCCAGGAGTTCAGCGGTGGAAGGCCCCTACGAGCAGTACTTC	CARSSAVEGPYEQYF
TRBV19	.	15	TRBJ2-1	TRBD2	TGTGCCAGTAAGATGGGCGGGAGTACTCTAAATGAGCAGTTCTTC	CASKMGGSTLNEQFF
TRBV20-1	.	11	TRBJ2-7	.	TGCAGCGACAGGTTGACCTACGAGCAGTACTTC	CSDRLTYEQYF
TRBV27	.	16	TRBJ2-1	TRBD2	TGTGCCAGCAGTTTGATCACTAGCGGGAACAACAATGAGCAGTTCTTC	CASSLITSGNNNEQFF
TRBV5-6	.	14	TRBJ2-7	TRBD2	TGTGCCAGCAGCTTAAGGGACTACAGCGTCGAGCAGTACTTC	CASSLRDYSVEQYF
TRBV19	.	14	TRBJ2-3	.	TGTGCCAGTAGTATAAGAGGGTTCACAGATACGCAGTATTTT	CASSIRGFTDTQYF
TRBV28	.	12	TRBJ1-1	.	TGTGCCAGCAGCTTTCCGCAGGGTGAAGCTTTCTTT	CASSFPQGEAFF
TRBV11-2	.	19	TRBJ2-3	.	TGTGCCAGCAGCTTAGTCGGCCGGTTGGTAGCGGCCAGCACAGATACGCAGTATTTT	CASSLVGRLVAASTDTQYF
TRBV5-1	.	17	TRBJ2-1	TRBD2	TGCGCCAGCAGCACCCGGACTAGCGGGTACTCCTACAATGAGCAGTTCTTC	CASSTRTSGYSYNEQFF
TRBV27	.	15	TRBJ1-6	TRBD1	TGTGCCAGCAGGGGACAGGGGATTTTTAATTCACCCCTCCACTTT	CASRGQGIFNSPLHF
TRBV5-4	.	14	TRBJ2-7	TRBD1	TGTGCCAGCAGCTGGGGGACAGGGGCATACGAGCAGTACTTC	CASSWGTGAYEQYF
TRBV30	.	14	TRBJ2-7	TRBD1	TGTGCCTGGAGTGGGGGACAGGGGCTGGGGGAGCAGTACTTC	CAWSGGQGLGEQYF
TRBV27	.	13	TRBJ2-7	TRBD2	TGTGCCAGCTCCACTAGCGGGTTCTACGAGCAGTACTTC	CASSTSGFYEQYF
TRBV10-3	.	12	TRBJ2-2	.	TGTGCCATCACGCAGATTGACGGGGAGCTGTTTTTT	CAITQIDGELFF